The 20 T cell receptor beta chains given below trace back to one sample, sequenced in a study of Graves' ophthalmopathy and Graves' hyperthyroidism. The TCR beta CDR3 regions underwent amplification from RNA transcripts. The library came from an HTBI-primed first-round RT-PCR and a second-round multiplex PCR. MiXCR was run by TCRdb on the multiplex PCR reads, yielding one entry per CDR3 protein. The sample lists hundreds of thousands of distinct CDR3 sequences, 35% to 50% occurring once. Sequenced sample: peripheral blood. These receptors were collected from an adult man with Graves' ophthalmopathy.

Worth noting for this clonotype: Since a much larger clone is just one base distant, this may be a read error. The chain has TRBV11-1 and TRBJ2-7, with 8 bases that match TRBD1. The CDR3 has 14 residues. CDR1 is SGHAT, CDR2 FQDESV, per germline (reference sequence). The CDR3 bases are TGTGCCAGCCGCTTCACAGGGGGTGCGTACGAGCAGTACTTC. The encoded protein is CASRFTGGAYEQYF.

The chain employs TRBV7-9 and TRBJ2-2, with D perhaps matching TRBD1 or TRBD2 (5 bases each). The ends were cut back, 5 bases at V and 8 bases at J, with 15 bases in the middle. The CDR3 is made up of 14 amino acids. CDR1 is SEHNR and CDR2 is FQNEAQ in the germline V gene (reference sequence). Here the CDR3 DNA reads TGTGCCAGCAGCGGGACGCCCGTCGGAGGGGAGCTGTTTTTT. This codes for CASSGTPVGGELFF.

This clonotype was seen a handful of times. The V call is TRBV5-1, the J call TRBJ2-2; the match to TRBD2 covers 12 bases. The CDR3 loop spans 15 amino acids. The junction had 4 bases not matched to a gene; V was cut back by 6 bases and J by 4 bases. Germline CDR1 SGHRS, CDR2 YFSETQ. CDR3 in DNA: TGCGCCAGCACTAGCGGGAGGGCCGGCACCGGGGAGCTGTTTTTT. Amino acids: CASTSGRAGTGELFF.

This clonotype was seen many times. This sequence joins TRBV11-2 and TRBJ1-2; perhaps TRBD1 as D (5 bases). Looked up from germline, CDR1 is SGHAT and CDR2 is FQNNGV. This CDR3 is built from 14 residues. The germline V and J ends were trimmed by 4 bases and 8 bases, with 17 bases remaining between them. The CDR3 region has the DNA TGTGCCAGCAGCTCACGGGACCTGTGGAGAGGCTACACCTTC. As protein: CASSSRDLWRGYTF.

This sequence joins TRBV19 and TRBJ1-1; 8 bases map to TRBD1. J lost 4 bases, V lost 2 bases, and 3 bases had no gene match. Looked up from germline, CDR1 is LNHDA and CDR2 is SQIVND (reference sequence). There are 14 residues in the CDR3. The CDR3 region has the DNA TGTGCCAGTAGTATACAGGGGGCGGGCACTGAAGCTTTCTTT. It codes for CASSIQGAGTEAFF.

The CDR3 reads CASSLAGGSEQYF. CDR3 DNA: TGTGCCAGCAGCTTAGCGGGGGGATCCGAGCAGTACTTC. The V gene is TRBV7-9, the J gene TRBJ2-7; a weak D match, TRBD2 (6 bases). Looked up from germline, CDR1 is SEHNR and CDR2 is FQNEAQ (reference sequence). V lost 0 bases, J lost 6 bases, and 9 bases lay in between. CDR3 length: 13 amino acids.

There are a few counts of this clonotype. V is TRBV12-3 or TRBV12-4 and J is TRBJ1-6; 7 bases are a match to TRBD1. This CDR3 contains 15 residues. V was clipped by 0 bases and J by 14 bases; unmatched bases: 10. Written as DNA, the CDR3 is TGTGCCAGCAGTTTAGCGGGGACAGATGTTGGTTCCCTCCACTTT. It yields the protein CASSLAGTDVGSLHF.

This rearrangement joins TRBV19 to TRBJ1-1; 7 positions agree with TRBD1. Trimming cost V 4 bases and J 4 bases; bases outside gene matches: 6. CDR3 length: 14 residues. Germline V gives CDR1 LNHDA, CDR2 SQIVND (reference sequence). For the CDR3, the DNA is TGTGCCAGTAGTAGCACAGGGGAAGGCACTGAAGCTTTCTTT. Translation: CASSSTGEGTEAFF.

The V gene is TRBV11-1, the J gene TRBJ1-2; D is unresolved. V was clipped by 7 bases and J by 4 bases, with 4 bases between them. The CDR3 is made up of 10 amino acids. Germline V gene sequence: CDR1 SGHAT, CDR2 FQDESV (reference sequence). Here the CDR3 DNA reads TGTGCCAGCAAATCCTATGGCTACACCTTC. It translates to CASKSYGYTF.

The J gene is TRBJ1-2, the V gene TRBV7-2; the match to TRBD1 covers 7 bases. The CDR3 totals 14 residues. Germline V gene sequence: CDR1 SGHTA, CDR2 FQGNSA. Germline trimming cut 6 bases from V and 4 bases from J; bases unmatched to any gene: 8. The CDR3 here is CASSQGTVPYGYTF. Written as DNA, the CDR3 is TGTGCCAGCAGTCAGGGGACAGTTCCCTATGGCTACACCTTC.

This clonotype was seen ten or more times. This rearrangement joins TRBV7-8 to TRBJ1-1; perhaps TRBD1 as D (5 bases). V gave up 1 base and J gave up 1 base, with 7 bases separating them. Per germline, CDR1 SGHVS and CDR2 FQNEAQ. CDR3 length equals 14 residues. CDR3 loop: CASSLGDRNTEAFF. Written as DNA, the CDR3 is TGTGCCAGCAGCTTAGGCGACAGGAACACTGAAGCTTTCTTT.

This clonotype was found a few times. This chain joins TRBV7-2 and TRBJ1-5; maybe TRBD1 (6 bases). The germline gives CDR1 SGHTA, CDR2 FQGNSA. With 7 bases removed from V and 6 bases from J, the gap between germline ends came to 16 bases. This CDR3 contains 14 residues. CDR3 loop: CASTLQGKRQPQHF. The CDR3 nucleotides read TGTGCCAGCACCCTACAGGGAAAACGTCAGCCCCAGCATTTT.

Notes on this clonotype: This likely reflects a read error, since a far larger clone is one base away. The CDR3 sequence: CASSRYSNQPQLF. CDR3 nucleotides: TGTGCCAGCAGTAGGTATAGCAATCAGCCCCAGCTTTTT. The gene calls are TRBV7-9 and TRBJ1-5; D call uncertain. This CDR3 contains 13 residues. Germline CDR1 reads SEHNR; CDR2 reads FQNEAQ (reference sequence). Variable domain in full (rest from reference TRBV7-9 and TRBJ1-5): DTGVSQNPRHKITKRGQNVTFRCDPISEHNRLYWYRQTLGQGPEFLTYFQNEAQLEKSRLLSDRFSAERPKGSFSTLEIQRTEQGDSAMYLCASSRYSNQPQLFGDGTRLSIL.

The sample holds a few counts of this clonotype. V usage is TRBV14 and J usage is TRBJ1-5, with 7 bases matching TRBD1. The J segment lost 4 bases and the V segment lost 0 bases, leaving 3 bases of the junction unmatched. CDR3 length: 15 residues. The germline V gene encodes CDR1 SGHDN and CDR2 FVKESK. The CDR3 bases are TGTGCCAGCAGCCAAGAGCCAGGGGGGAATCAGCCCCAGCATTTT. As protein: CASSQEPGGNQPQHF.

This clonotype appeared a single time. This sequence joins TRBV2 and TRBJ1-2; D unclear. Germline V CDR1 and CDR2: SNHLY, FYNNEI. CDR3 length equals 12 residues. V was clipped by 10 bases and J by 5 bases, with 14 bases between them. The CDR3 loop is CANTAGGYGYTF. CDR3 DNA sequence: TGTGCCAACACGGCAGGCGGTTATGGCTACACCTTC.

J is TRBJ1-1 and V is TRBV7-2; no definite D call. V was clipped by 6 bases and J by 0 bases, with 17 bases between them. The CDR3 covers 16 residues. Germline loops: CDR1 SGHTA, CDR2 FQGNSA. CDR3 amino acids: CASSYSNSYMNTEAFF. Here the CDR3 DNA reads TGTGCCAGCAGTTACTCGAACAGCTACATGAACACTGAAGCTTTCTTT. The full variable domain, with the rest looked up from reference TRBV7-2 and TRBJ1-1, is GAGVSQSPSNKVTEKGKDVELRCDPISGHTALYWYRQSLGQGLEFLIYFQGNSAPDKSGLPSDRFSAERTGGSVSTLTIQRTQQEDSAVYLCASSYSNSYMNTEAFFGQGTRLTVV.

This clonotype has only a few counts. CDR3 nucleotides: TGCAGTGCTAAGGGCGATTCGGGGCTTAGCAATCAGCCCCAGCATTTT. Amino acids: CSAKGDSGLSNQPQHF. J is TRBJ1-5 and V is TRBV20-1; D possibly corresponds to TRBD1 (5 bases). This CDR3 comprises 16 residues. CDR1 and CDR2 (germline): DFQATT, SNEGSKA (reference sequence). With 4 bases removed from V and 0 bases from J, the gap between germline ends came to 16 bases.

This clonotype was detected a few times. At one of its ends the junction is not consistent with the germline gene, which may arise from a read error. V usage is TRBV7-9 and J usage is TRBJ1-2; a possible D gene is TRBD1 (6 bases). The V gene's germline CDR1 is SEHNR and CDR2 FQNEAQ (reference sequence). The CDR3 contains 14 residues. In DNA, the CDR3 is TGCGCCAGCAGCCCGAGACGGGACACCTATGGCTACACCTTC. Amino acid sequence: CASSPRRDTYGYTF.

The chain links TRBV20-1 to TRBJ2-7; D might be TRBD1 (6 bases). The V gene lost 3 bases and the J gene lost 2 bases, with 11 bases spanning the gap. There are 13 residues in the CDR3. Germline V gene lookup returns CDR1 DFQATT and CDR2 SNEGSKA (reference sequence). CDR3 sequence reads: CSASPPGAYEQYF. CDR3 in DNA: TGCAGTGCTAGTCCCCCAGGGGCCTACGAGCAGTACTTC.

This clonotype was seen repeatedly, ten times or more. The chain recombines TRBV19 with TRBJ1-6; D is unclear. V lost 3 bases, J lost 8 bases, and 5 bases lay in between. There are 12 residues in the CDR3. Germline V gene sequence: CDR1 LNHDA, CDR2 SQIVND (reference sequence). CDR3 residues: CASSIGDSPLHF. Written as DNA, the CDR3 is TGTGCCAGTAGTATCGGCGATTCACCCCTCCACTTT.